Listed below are T cell receptor beta chains from one sample, sequenced in a study of T cell responses to AZD1222 COVID-19 vaccine. Clones were read by immunoSEQ multiplex PCR, and TCRdb kept only the in-frame ones, dropping some. The repertoire includes about 140,000 clones, more than 80% of them detected once, and over 2.5% sits in the top ten. The sample consisted of peripheral blood, taken on day 0 of AZD1222 vaccination. The source of these receptors is an adult in good health. CDR3s include the opening cysteine and the closing phenylalanine or tryptophan. Each record gives: V gene, clone size, D gene, J gene, CDR3 protein, CDR3 DNA. A D gene is named only where the DNA matches it firmly. Clone size, where shown, is once, few, many, or a class for clones that have expanded.

v_call: TRBV15
clone_size: .
d_call: .
j_call: TRBJ1-5
cdr3_aa: CATSRESRGSQPQHF
cdr3_nt: TGTGCCACCAGCAGAGAGTCGAGGGGCAGTCAGCCCCAGCATTTT

v_call: TRBV19
clone_size: once
d_call: .
j_call: TRBJ2-5
cdr3_aa: CASSRERNKETQYF
cdr3_nt: TGTGCCAGTAGTAGAGAGAGAAACAAAGAGACCCAGTACTTC

v_call: TRBV6-5
clone_size: few
d_call: TRBD1
j_call: TRBJ1-1
cdr3_aa: CASNGNRGFFGEAFF
cdr3_nt: TGTGCCAGCAATGGTAACAGGGGGTTTTTCGGTGAAGCTTTCTTT

v_call: TRBV5-6
clone_size: .
d_call: TRBD1
j_call: TRBJ1-4
cdr3_aa: CASSRTRDRRNEKLFF
cdr3_nt: TGTGCCAGCAGCCGAACCCGGGACAGGAGGAATGAAAAACTGTTTTTT

v_call: TRBV9
clone_size: .
d_call: .
j_call: TRBJ2-1
cdr3_aa: CASIIRGLRPNEQFF
cdr3_nt: TGTGCCAGCATCATAAGGGGACTGAGGCCCAATGAGCAGTTCTTC

v_call: TRBV7-9
clone_size: .
d_call: .
j_call: TRBJ2-6
cdr3_aa: CASRRGSGANVLTF
cdr3_nt: TGTGCCAGCAGGAGGGGGTCTGGGGCCAACGTCCTGACTTTC

v_call: TRBV6-2/TRBV6-3
clone_size: .
d_call: .
j_call: TRBJ1-3
cdr3_aa: CASSYSPKGQSGNTIYF
cdr3_nt: TGTGCCAGCAGTTACTCGCCAAAAGGACAGTCTGGAAACACCATATATTTT

v_call: TRBV7-3
clone_size: .
d_call: TRBD1
j_call: TRBJ1-2
cdr3_aa: CASSLGQGSGYTF
cdr3_nt: TGTGCCAGCAGCCTGGGACAGGGGTCTGGCTACACCTTC

v_call: TRBV18
clone_size: .
d_call: TRBD2
j_call: TRBJ2-7
cdr3_aa: CASSPTSASLYEQYF
cdr3_nt: TGTGCCAGCTCGCCAACTAGCGCAAGCCTCTACGAGCAGTACTTC

v_call: TRBV4-2
clone_size: .
d_call: TRBD2
j_call: TRBJ2-7
cdr3_aa: CASSQGLAAGYEQYF
cdr3_nt: TGTGCCAGCAGCCAGGGACTAGCGGCAGGCTACGAGCAGTACTTC

v_call: TRBV7-2
clone_size: .
d_call: .
j_call: TRBJ2-3
cdr3_aa: CASSILQDTQYF
cdr3_nt: TGTGCCAGCAGCATCCTCCAAGATACGCAGTATTTT

v_call: TRBV7-9
clone_size: .
d_call: .
j_call: TRBJ2-6
cdr3_aa: CASSPGVYTSSGANVLTF
cdr3_nt: TGTGCCAGCAGCCCAGGGGTTTACACAAGCTCTGGGGCCAACGTCCTGACTTTC

v_call: TRBV7-9
clone_size: many
d_call: TRBD2
j_call: TRBJ2-1
cdr3_aa: CASSSRRLAGDYNEQFF
cdr3_nt: TGTGCCAGCAGCTCGCGCCGACTAGCGGGGGACTACAATGAGCAGTTCTTC

v_call: TRBV7-2
clone_size: once
d_call: .
j_call: TRBJ2-7
cdr3_aa: CASSFSSGARERQYF
cdr3_nt: TGTGCCAGCAGCTTTTCGTCTGGGGCGAGGGAGCGGCAGTACTTC

v_call: TRBV13
clone_size: .
d_call: TRBD2
j_call: TRBJ2-7
cdr3_aa: CASSSRTSGRGEQYF
cdr3_nt: TGTGCCAGCAGCTCTCGGACTAGCGGGAGGGGCGAGCAGTACTTC

v_call: TRBV7-6
clone_size: .
d_call: TRBD1
j_call: TRBJ2-2
cdr3_aa: CASSDDRVDTGELFF
cdr3_nt: TGTGCCAGCAGCGACGACAGGGTGGACACCGGGGAGCTGTTTTTT

v_call: TRBV19
clone_size: .
d_call: TRBD1
j_call: TRBJ1-5
cdr3_aa: CASNKGASNQPQHF
cdr3_nt: TGTGCCAGTAATAAGGGGGCAAGCAATCAGCCCCAGCATTTT

v_call: TRBV11-2
clone_size: few
d_call: .
j_call: TRBJ2-7
cdr3_aa: CASSPQIGGSYEQYF
cdr3_nt: TGTGCCAGCAGCCCCCAAATCGGGGGTTCCTACGAGCAGTACTTC

v_call: TRBV2
clone_size: .
d_call: .
j_call: TRBJ2-5
cdr3_aa: CASPAEGPTQETQYF
cdr3_nt: TGTGCCAGCCCCGCAGAGGGGCCGACCCAAGAGACCCAGTACTTC

v_call: TRBV7-6
clone_size: .
d_call: .
j_call: TRBJ1-2
cdr3_aa: CASSSLAGYGYTF
cdr3_nt: TGTGCCAGCAGCTCCCTCGCAGGCTATGGCTACACCTTC

v_call: TRBV4-1
clone_size: .
d_call: TRBD1
j_call: TRBJ1-6
cdr3_aa: CASSQTGTGVLPLHF
cdr3_nt: TGCGCCAGCAGCCAAACCGGGACAGGGGTTTTACCCCTCCACTTT

v_call: TRBV3-1/TRBV3-2
clone_size: .
d_call: .
j_call: TRBJ1-2
cdr3_aa: CASSEAGSLYGYTF
cdr3_nt: TGTGCCAGCAGCGAGGCAGGTAGCCTCTATGGCTACACCTTC

v_call: TRBV5-5
clone_size: .
d_call: .
j_call: TRBJ2-2
cdr3_aa: CASSLKAPQGNTGELFF
cdr3_nt: TGTGCCAGCAGCTTGAAGGCCCCTCAGGGAAACACCGGGGAGCTGTTTTTT

v_call: TRBV28
clone_size: .
d_call: .
j_call: TRBJ2-3
cdr3_aa: CASSLTLGSTMDTQYF
cdr3_nt: TGTGCCAGCAGTCTAACCCTAGGTAGCACGATGGATACGCAGTATTTT

v_call: TRBV5-8
clone_size: .
d_call: .
j_call: TRBJ2-1
cdr3_aa: CASTPGFLSYNEQFF
cdr3_nt: TGTGCCAGCACCCCGGGGTTCCTATCCTACAATGAGCAGTTCTTC